Below, 2 T cell receptor beta chains from the same sample are listed, as sequenced in a study of radiotherapy plus CTLA-4 blockade in lung cancer. TCRdb's copy holds only in-frame clones and misses some; the assay was immunoSEQ multiplex PCR. The table has about 87,000 clones, more than 85% seen once. The input for sequencing was peripheral blood, taken from a patient treated with radiotherapy plus ipilimumab. These receptors all come from a human donor with non-small cell lung cancer that progressed on radiotherapy plus ipilimumab.

The genes are TRBV5-1 and TRBJ2-1; 13 nucleotides agree with TRBD2. With V trimmed by 5 bases and J by 6 bases, 11 bases remained unmatched. The CDR3 runs to 17 residues. Germline loops: CDR1 SGHRS, CDR2 YFSETQ. This CDR3 reads CASSYGLAGAGSNEQFF. CDR3 coding DNA: TGCGCCAGCAGTTACGGACTAGCGGGAGCCGGGAGCAATGAGCAGTTCTTC.

The chain couples TRBV7-9 to TRBJ2-5; D gene uncertain. The CDR3 length is 12 residues. V lost 6 bases and J lost 4, with 9 bases in between. Germline V gene sequence: CDR1 SEHNR, CDR2 FQNEAQ (reference sequence). The CDR3 DNA is TGTGCCAGCAGACACGATGGAGAGACCCAGTACTTC. Its translation is CASRHDGETQYF.